This T cell receptor beta chain was found in a study of graft-versus-host responses after intestinal transplantation. Overall study context: Those transplanted obtained multivisceral, liver-intestinal, or isolated intestinal grafts. Every recipient had anti-thymocyte globulin induction and two to three years of tacrolimus plus steroids. Study-level findings and limits: Among recipient marrow samples, GvH clones were found; some appeared first in ileum or blood. Early post-transplant falls in HvG clones accompanied the peak levels of circulating GvH clones.

A remark on this clone: Antigen: not known.

The CDR3 is 16 residues long. Germline CDR1 and CDR2: MNHEY and SVGAGI. V dropped 4 bases and J dropped 2 bases, with 18 bases sitting between them. TCRdb's copy holds only in-frame clones and misses some; the assay was immunoSEQ multiplex PCR. The sample lists 90,000 to 150,000 clones, approximately 95% occurring once. The chain combines TRBV6-5 with TRBJ2-7; tentative D call: TRBD2 (6 bases). Sequences were derived from unstimulated CD8+ T cells sorted from spleen or lymph node cells, sampled before intestinal transplant. This TCR derives from a human donor who received an intestinal transplant. CDR3 in amino acids: CASSSLPGELAYEQYF. CDR3 DNA: TGTGCCAGCAGTTCCCTACCGGGGGAGCTTGCCTACGAGCAGTACTTC.